This entry concerns a single T cell receptor beta chain. Sequenced by immunoSEQ multiplex PCR; TCRdb stores in-frame clones only, minus some. The data contain about 130,000 clones, more than 75% of them seen just once; the ten biggest clones take up around 9.3%. These data originate in a study of T cell responses to AZD1222 COVID-19 vaccine. This sequence was found in an adult in good health. The sample in question was peripheral blood, obtained on day 0 of AZD1222 vaccination.

In DNA form, the CDR3 reads TGTGCCAGCAGTTACCTTGGGAACACTGAAGCTTTCTTT. This codes for CASSYLGNTEAFF. This chain uses TRBV6-2 or TRBV6-3 with TRBJ1-1, with D uncertain. Germline V gene data show CDR1 as MNHEY and CDR2 as SVGEGT. The CDR3 length is 13 residues. Trimming left V 2 bases short and J 1 base short, with 5 bases between.